This T cell receptor beta chain was observed in a study of blood T cell repertoires in COVID-19. Study information: Both acute and convalescent COVID-19 samples were obtained from the United States, Italy and Spain. From T cells, B-cell-depleted T cells, or PBMCs came the material, which was cDNA or gDNA.

V lost 2 bases and J lost 6; bases outside the gene matches: 3. CDR1 and CDR2 from the germline V gene are MRHNA and SNTAGT. The CDR3 sequence is 14 residues long. Under the authors' procedure: Reference gene primer amplification yielded estimated nucleated cell counts. Sequencing used immunoSEQ multiplex PCR; TCRdb keeps in-frame clones, though not all of them. V, J and clone size were drawn from that table, and D and trimming were deduced from the DNA. The sample carries under 65,000 clones, roughly 81% recorded once. The sample taken for sequencing was peripheral blood. This sequence joins TRBV6-4 and TRBJ2-1; 8 positions match TRBD2. This receptor was identified in a woman in her sixties or seventies with acute or convalescent COVID-19. The CDR3 reads CASSDSGRGNEQFF. In nucleotides, the CDR3 is TGTGCCAGCAGTGACAGCGGGAGAGGCAATGAGCAGTTCTTC.